This T cell receptor beta chain was documented in a study of blood T cells in healthy people across ages. Study outcomes and limitations: Naive CD4+ cells and diversity were both higher in long-lived donors than in aged donors. Across the age range, TCR beta diversity per million T cells fell in a roughly linear way.

As concerns this clonotype: Its antigen is unknown.

Trimming took 3 bases from V and 10 from J; bases not matched to a gene: 8. The CDR3 has 14 residues. Germline values: CDR1 MDHEN, CDR2 SYDVKM. Researchers report isolating at least 6 million PBMCs per sample. Alongside a J-beta primer mix, a sample-barcoded 5' primer served in a second PCR lasting 7 to 11 cycles. All samples gave at least 3 million CDR3-containing paired-end reads. TCRdb reprocessed the 5' RACE reads with MiXCR, giving one entry per CDR3 protein. Counted here are 900,000 to 950,000 distinct CDR3 sequences, almost 30% occurring once; the ten biggest clones make up 10%. The same sample was also studied in work on T cells of mothers and their children.

Sequenced: blood. This clonotype originated in a woman in her thirties or forties in good health. The V call is TRBV28, the J call TRBJ1-1; 10 positions agree with TRBD1. The chain's CDR3 is CASSFPDRGPGAFF. For the CDR3, the DNA is TGTGCCAGCAGTTTCCCCGACAGGGGGCCGGGAGCTTTCTTT.